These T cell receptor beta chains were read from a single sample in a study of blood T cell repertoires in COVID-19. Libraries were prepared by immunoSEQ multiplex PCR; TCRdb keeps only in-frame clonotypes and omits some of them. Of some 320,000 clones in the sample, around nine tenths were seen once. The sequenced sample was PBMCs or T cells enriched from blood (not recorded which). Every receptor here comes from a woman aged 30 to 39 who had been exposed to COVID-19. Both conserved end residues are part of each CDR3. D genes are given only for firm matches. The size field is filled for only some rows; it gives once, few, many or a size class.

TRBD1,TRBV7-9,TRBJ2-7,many,CASSGGTGDFREQYF,TGTGCCAGCAGCGGAGGGACAGGGGACTTTAGGGAGCAGTACTTC
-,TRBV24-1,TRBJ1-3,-,CATSDLPGNSGNTIYF,TGTGCCACCAGTGATTTACCAGGGAACTCTGGAAACACCATATATTTT
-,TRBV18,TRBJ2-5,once,CASSRQHLPYQETQYF,TGTGCCAGCTCAAGACAGCATTTGCCGTACCAAGAGACCCAGTACTTC
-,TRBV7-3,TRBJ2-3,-,CASSFLGGSTDTQYF,TGTGCCAGCAGCTTCTTAGGAGGTAGCACAGATACGCAGTATTTT
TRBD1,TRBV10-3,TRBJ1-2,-,CATGTGERVWGYTF,TGTGCCACCGGGACAGGCGAACGGGTGTGGGGCTACACCTTC
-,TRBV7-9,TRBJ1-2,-,CASSPSPWEPYGYTF,TGTGCCAGCAGTCCCTCCCCCTGGGAGCCCTATGGCTACACCTTC
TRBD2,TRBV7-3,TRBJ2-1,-,CASSISGGSYNEQFF,TGTGCCAGCAGCATTAGCGGGGGAAGTTACAATGAGCAGTTCTTC
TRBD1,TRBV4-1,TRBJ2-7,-,CASSYRDRGPYEQYF,TGCGCCAGCAGCTACCGGGACAGGGGGCCCTACGAGCAGTACTTC
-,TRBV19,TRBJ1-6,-,CASSGWTNNSPLHF,TGTGCCAGTTCCGGCTGGACTAATAATTCACCCCTCCACTTT
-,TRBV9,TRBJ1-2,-,CASSLDPEQVVYGYTF,TGTGCCAGCAGCCTAGACCCCGAACAGGTCGTCTATGGCTACACCTTC
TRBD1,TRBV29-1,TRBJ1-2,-,CSARARIDRAGGYTF,TGCAGCGCCCGAGCCCGAATAGACAGGGCCGGGGGCTACACCTTC
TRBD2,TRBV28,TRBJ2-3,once,CASSFPGGGTDTQYF,TGTGCCAGCAGTTTCCCTGGGGGGGGAACAGATACGCAGTATTTT
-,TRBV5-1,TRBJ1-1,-,CASSSSGGRGNTEAFF,TGCGCCAGCAGCTCCTCCGGGGGGCGAGGGAACACTGAAGCTTTCTTT
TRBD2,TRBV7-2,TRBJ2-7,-,CASSPQTSGGYEQYF,TGTGCCAGCAGCCCGCAGACTAGCGGGGGTTACGAGCAGTACTTC
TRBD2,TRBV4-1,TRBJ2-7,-,CASSQTTSGGARSYEQYF,TGCGCCAGCAGCCAAACGACTAGCGGGGGGGCCCGCTCCTACGAGCAGTACTTC
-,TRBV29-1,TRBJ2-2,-,CSARLGGANTGELFF,TGCAGCGCCCGCCTAGGGGGTGCGAACACCGGGGAGCTGTTTTTT
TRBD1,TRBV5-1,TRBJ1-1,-,CASSLVDPTPGQVNTEAFF,TGCGCCAGCAGCTTGGTTGATCCCACACCGGGACAGGTAAACACTGAAGCTTTCTTT
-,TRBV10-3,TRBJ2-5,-,CAISGKTGEGETQYF,TGTGCCATCAGTGGGAAGACAGGGGAGGGAGAGACCCAGTACTTC
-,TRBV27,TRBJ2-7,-,CARETGIVINEQYF,TGTGCCCGCGAGACGGGGATTGTGATCAACGAGCAGTACTTC
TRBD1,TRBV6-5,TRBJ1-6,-,CASRDRSSYNSPLHF,TGTGCCAGCAGGGACAGGAGCTCCTATAATTCACCCCTCCACTTT
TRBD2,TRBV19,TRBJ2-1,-,CASSRPGLARTNEQFF,TGTGCCAGTAGCCGCCCGGGACTAGCGAGGACCAATGAGCAGTTCTTC
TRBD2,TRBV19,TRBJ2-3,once,CASSIYGGANTQYF,TGTGCCAGTAGTATTTACGGGGGGGCGAATACGCAGTATTTT
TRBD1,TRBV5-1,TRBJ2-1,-,CASASRQGALNEQFF,TGCGCCAGCGCCTCTCGACAGGGGGCCTTGAATGAGCAGTTCTTC
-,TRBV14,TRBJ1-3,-,CASSQLGNTIYF,TGTGCCAGCAGCCAACTAGGAAACACCATATATTTT
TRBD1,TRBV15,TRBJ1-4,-,CATSGQGVRGEKLFF,TGTGCCACCAGCGGACAGGGGGTTCGGGGTGAAAAACTGTTTTTT
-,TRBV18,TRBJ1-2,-,CASSPRGGRGYTF,TGTGCCAGCTCACCACGGGGGGGACGAGGCTACACCTTC
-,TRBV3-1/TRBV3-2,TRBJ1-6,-,CASSLAGVSPLHF,TGTGCCAGCAGCCTGGCAGGGGTTTCACCCCTCCACTTT
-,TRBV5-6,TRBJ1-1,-,CASSLVRGYPPSEAFF,TGTGCCAGCAGCTTGGTTAGGGGCTATCCCCCTTCTGAAGCTTTCTTT
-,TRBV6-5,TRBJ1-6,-,CASSSRENHSPLHF,TGTGCCAGCAGTTCCAGGGAAAATCATTCACCCCTCCACTTT
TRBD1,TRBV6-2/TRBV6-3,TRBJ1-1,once,CASSYTGTGGTEAFF,TGTGCCAGCAGTTACACCGGGACAGGGGGCACTGAAGCTTTCTTT
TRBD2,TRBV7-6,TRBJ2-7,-,CASSSGLASEQYF,TGTGCCAGCAGCTCGGGACTAGCCAGCGAGCAGTACTTC